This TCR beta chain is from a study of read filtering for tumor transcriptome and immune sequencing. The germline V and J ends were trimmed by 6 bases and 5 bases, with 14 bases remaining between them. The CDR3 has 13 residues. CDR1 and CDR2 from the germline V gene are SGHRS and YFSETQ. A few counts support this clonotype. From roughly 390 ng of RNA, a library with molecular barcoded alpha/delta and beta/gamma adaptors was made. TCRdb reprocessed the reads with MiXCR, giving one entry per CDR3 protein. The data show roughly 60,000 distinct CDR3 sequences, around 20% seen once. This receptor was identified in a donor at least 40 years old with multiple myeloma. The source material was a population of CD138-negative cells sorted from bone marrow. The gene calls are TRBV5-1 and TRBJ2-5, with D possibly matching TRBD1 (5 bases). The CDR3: CASIAQGSETQYF. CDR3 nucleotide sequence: TGCGCCAGCATCGCTCAGGGCTCGGAGACCCAGTACTTC.